Only a few counts were recorded for the clone carrying this T cell receptor beta chain. Its antigen remains unidentified. The sample belongs to a study of blood T cells in healthy people across ages. Combining a sample-barcoded 5' primer with a J-beta primer mix, a second PCR ran for about 7 to 11 cycles. TCRdb reanalysed the 5' RACE reads using MiXCR and keeps one entry per CDR3 protein. This table holds 700,000 or so distinct CDR3 sequences, about a fifth found once. Study results and caveats: Naive T cell percentage showed a strong correlation with the diversity of TCR beta.

This CDR3 has 16 amino acids. Germline trimming cut 9 bases from V and 3 bases from J; bases unmatched to any gene: 10. The receptor comes from a man between 65 and 85 years old in good health. The material sequenced was blood. This chain joins TRBV12-3 or TRBV12-4 and TRBJ2-2; 10 bases are shared with TRBD2. The CDR3 loop is CASLSAGTSDTGELFF. CDR3 DNA sequence: TGTGCCAGTCTATCTGCCGGGACTAGCGACACCGGGGAGCTGTTTTTT.